This T cell receptor beta chain was documented in a study of CD8+ T cells in alopecia areata. Study-wide context: A regimen of oral tofacitinib, 5 to 10 mg twice daily, was given to treated patients. The study, taken as a whole, reports: Administration of tofacitinib significantly diminished scalp clonality and expanded CD8+ clones within the top 100.

The authors extracted RNA and reverse transcribed it into cDNA as the sequencing template. Only in-frame clones appear in the TCRdb table, and some are missing; sequencing was by immunoSEQ multiplex PCR. Of about 42,000 clones listed, about nine tenths were seen once; the top ten hold around 18%. Concerning this clone itself: Its antigen is not identified. The same CDR3 also results from other DNA sequences found in this sample.

Stated treatment: oral pan-JAK inhibitor, 5-10 mg twice daily. The investigators collected lesional scalp punch biopsies and peripheral blood from alopecia areata patients. Sorting from PBMCs produced CD4+ and CD8+ T cells. The sequenced sample was CD8+ T cells sorted from blood, obtained at week 24, from a patient treated with tofacitinib. The source is a human donor with alopecia areata.

The CDR3 here is CASSLGSSYEQYF. The CDR3 DNA sequence: TGTGCCAGCAGTTTGGGCAGCTCCTACGAGCAGTACTTC. V gene TRBV28 combines with J gene TRBJ2-7, with D unclear. Trimming stripped 3 bases from V and 0 bases from J, with 6 bases between. Germline assignment: CDR1 MDHEN and CDR2 SYDVKM. This CDR3 has 13 amino acids. Full variable domain (outside the CDR3, taken from reference TRBV28 and TRBJ2-7): DVKVTQSSRYLVKRTGEKVFLECVQDMDHENMFWYRQDPGLGLRLIYFSYDVKMKEKGDIPEGYSVSREKKERFSLILESASTNQTSMYLCASSLGSSYEQYFGPGTRLTVT.